The sequence of this T cell receptor (beta chain) was determined in a study of preoperative IRX-2 immunotherapy in early breast cancer. Deletions cut 4 bases from V and 3 bases from J, with 3 bases between. The CDR3 totals 12 residues. Per the germline V gene, CDR1 is SSHAT and CDR2 is FNYEAQ (reference sequence). Some clones are missing from TCRdb's copy, which holds only in-frame ones; the method was immunoSEQ multiplex PCR. The data contain 55,000 to 70,000 clones, 94% of them singletons. Treatment denoted: preoperative locoregional IRX-2 cytokine immunotherapy. Samples came from a phase Ib trial of preoperative locoregional IRX-2 cytokine immunotherapy.

The chain links TRBV7-7 to TRBJ2-2; no clear D. This material was obtained from a patient treated with IRX-2 immunotherapy. This clonotype was obtained from a human donor with breast cancer. CDR3 residues: CASSSHTGELFF. The CDR3 DNA reads as TGTGCCAGCAGCTCCCACACCGGGGAGCTGTTTTTT.